Below, 26 T cell receptor beta chains from the same sample are listed, as sequenced in a study of T-cell memory formation after mild COVID-19. Each CDR3 protein is one row after TCRdb ran MiXCR on the 5' RACE reads. The repertoire has approximately 240,000 distinct CDR3 sequences, 16% of them found once; the top ten carry 3.5%. Sequencing used PBMCs or a T cell subset sorted from them (not recorded which). The receptors come from a young man who had mild COVID-19 (a few samples of this study predate the infection). Cell type and time point are not known.

The chain couples TRBV6-2 or TRBV6-3 to TRBJ2-1; D may be TRBD2 (5 bases). Deletions cut 2 bases from V and 3 bases from J, with 11 bases between. Germline V gives CDR1 MNHEY, CDR2 SVGEGT. This CDR3 has 15 residues. In nucleotides, the CDR3 is TGTGCCAGCAGTTACAGCGCCCGGGACTACAATGAGCAGTTCTTC. Translation gives CASSYSARDYNEQFF.

CDR3 residues: CSASILASETQYF. CDR3 sequence (DNA): TGCAGTGCTAGTATCCTAGCGAGTGAGACCCAGTACTTC. This chain links TRBV20-1 with TRBJ2-5; D might be TRBD2 (6 bases). The V and J ends lost 3 bases and 5 bases respectively, with 13 bases between them. The CDR3 covers 13 residues. Per the germline V gene, CDR1 is DFQATT and CDR2 is SNEGSKA (reference sequence).

This clonotype was observed at least ten times. The chain carries TRBV29-1 and TRBJ1-1, with 7 bases matching TRBD1. J lost 7 bases, V lost 7 bases, and 6 bases had no gene match. CDR1 SQVTM and CDR2 ANQGSEA come from the germline V gene. CDR3 length equals 11 residues. This CDR3 is CSAYRGGEAFF. The CDR3 DNA is TGCAGCGCCTACAGGGGAGGTGAAGCTTTCTTT.

This sequence joins TRBV10-3 and TRBJ2-5; D gene ambiguous. V was cut by 2 bases and J by 3 bases, with 13 bases left in between. Germline V gene sequence: CDR1 ENHRY, CDR2 SYGVKD. The CDR3 is made up of 15 amino acids. The CDR3 loop is CAISEPGYEKETQYF. In DNA form, the CDR3 reads TGTGCCATCAGTGAGCCCGGCTACGAGAAAGAGACCCAGTACTTC.

The CDR3 loop reads CSARSQGAIYAEAFF. The CDR3 nucleotides are TGCAGTGCTCGATCGCAGGGGGCCATATACGCTGAAGCTTTCTTT. The chain uses TRBV20-1 and TRBJ1-1; TRBD1 agrees at 8 bases. V was pared by 5 bases and J by 6 bases, with 14 bases of the junction left unmatched. There are 15 residues in the CDR3. Germline V CDR1 and CDR2: DFQATT, SNEGSKA (reference sequence).

The table lists this clonotype with many counts. The CDR3 DNA follows: TGTGCCAGCAGGACTAGCACAGATACGCAGTATTTT. Residues: CASRTSTDTQYF. The rearrangement uses TRBV27 and TRBJ2-3; no clear D gene. Trimming removed 6 bases at V and 0 bases at J, with 4 bases between. The germline V gene encodes CDR1 MNHEY and CDR2 SMNVEV (reference sequence). CDR3 length: 12 amino acids.

This clonotype was counted only a few times. The chain employs TRBV7-2 and TRBJ2-2, with unresolved D. The germline V gene encodes CDR1 SGHTA and CDR2 FQGNSA. The CDR3 is 13 amino acids. The ends were cut back, 1 base at V and 7 bases at J, with 7 bases in the middle. The CDR3 loop reads CASSLGQVGELFF. In DNA form, the CDR3 reads TGTGCCAGCAGCTTAGGGCAGGTCGGGGAGCTGTTTTTT.

CDR3 DNA: TGTGCCAGCCGAAGGGACAGTTGGGGCACTGAAGCTTTCTTT. Translated, it gives CASRRDSWGTEAFF. The V call is TRBV6-5, the J call TRBJ1-1, with 7 bases fitting TRBD1. Germline V gene lookup returns CDR1 MNHEY and CDR2 SVGAGI. CDR3 length: 14 residues. Trimming at V came to 8 bases and at J to 4 bases, leaving 10 bases not matched to a gene.

At least ten counts were recorded for this clonotype. J is TRBJ1-1 and V is TRBV12-3 or TRBV12-4; D call uncertain. The CDR3 is 12 amino acids. Trimming took 4 bases from V and 1 from J, leaving 4 bases between them. CDR3 sequence: CASSWGNTEAFF. Written as DNA, the CDR3 is TGTGCCAGCAGTTGGGGGAACACTGAAGCTTTCTTT.

V is TRBV2 and J is TRBJ1-1, with D possibly TRBD1 on 6 matching bases. The CDR3 runs 15 residues. The germline CDR1 and CDR2 sequences are SNHLY and FYNNEI. With 5 bases removed from V and 5 bases from J, the gap between germline ends came to 18 bases. CDR3 sequence: CASSIQGVSFTEAFF. The CDR3 DNA sequence: TGTGCCAGCAGTATACAGGGAGTGAGTTTTACTGAAGCTTTCTTT.

This clonotype appeared a few times. This chain joins TRBV12-3 or TRBV12-4 and TRBJ2-1, with 9 bases identical to TRBD2. V shed 4 bases and J 5 bases; nucleotides not matched to a gene: 6. The CDR3 runs 15 residues. CDR3 nucleotides: TGTGCCAGCAGTTCTTGGCCTAGCGGGGACAATGAGCAGTTCTTC. It codes for CASSSWPSGDNEQFF.

This clonotype appeared a few times. The chain is built from TRBV28 and TRBJ1-3; TRBD1 might be the D (6 bases). Trimming pared 7 bases from V and 3 bases from J, leaving 13 bases between. CDR1 and CDR2 (germline): MDHEN, SYDVKM. CDR3 size: 14 residues. The DNA of the CDR3 is TGTGCCAGCAACCGGCAGGGGTATGGAAACACCATATATTTT. Protein: CASNRQGYGNTIYF.

J is TRBJ1-4 and V is TRBV4-1, with 9 bases lining up with TRBD1. Germline assignment: CDR1 MGHRA and CDR2 YSYEKL. The CDR3 is made up of 16 amino acids. Germline trimming cut 1 base from V and 8 bases from J; bases unmatched to any gene: 8. The CDR3 loop reads CASSQATDRGYEKLFF. CDR3 sequence (DNA): TGCGCCAGCAGCCAAGCGACGGACAGGGGCTACGAAAAACTGTTTTTT.

This clonotype was observed a few times. The rearrangement joins TRBV27 to TRBJ1-5; the D gene is possibly TRBD1 (6 bases). Germline V gives CDR1 MNHEY, CDR2 SMNVEV (reference sequence). The V end lost 1 base, the J end lost 4 bases, and 11 bases lay between the germline ends. The CDR3 is made up of 15 amino acids. The CDR3 DNA reads as TGTGCCAGCAGTTTATTGGGGGGCGGGAATCAGCCCCAGCATTTT. It is translated as CASSLLGGGNQPQHF.

The chain employs TRBV4-1 and TRBJ1-5, with 8 bases lining up with TRBD1. CDR3 length: 16 amino acids. Germline V CDR1 and CDR2: MGHRA, YSYEKL. The trim removed 4 bases at V and 0 bases at J, leaving 5 bases unmatched. Here the CDR3 reads CASSPGQGPSNQPQHF. Here the CDR3 DNA reads TGCGCCAGCAGCCCCGGACAGGGCCCTAGCAATCAGCCCCAGCATTTT.

This clonotype has more than one count but fewer than ten. This chain links TRBV10-2 with TRBJ2-3; 9 bases match TRBD1. The trim removed 6 bases at V and 5 bases at J, leaving 6 bases unmatched. This CDR3 contains 14 residues. Germline-derived CDR1 and CDR2 are WSHSY and SAAADI. The CDR3 sequence: CASSRDRELDTQYF. CDR3 DNA: TGCGCCAGCAGCCGGGACAGGGAATTAGATACGCAGTATTTT.

This clonotype was observed a handful of times. The V call is TRBV29-1, the J call TRBJ1-3; no definite D call. The germline V and J ends were trimmed by 0 bases and 3 bases, with 12 bases remaining between them. Germline CDR1 and CDR2: SQVTM and ANQGSEA. This CDR3 is 15 amino acids long. The CDR3 bases are TGCAGCGTTGAAGATTGGAAAGTGGGTGGAAACACCATATATTTT. This codes for CSVEDWKVGGNTIYF. The full variable domain, with the rest looked up from reference TRBV29-1 and TRBJ1-3, is SAVISQKPSRDICQRGTSLTIQCQVDSQVTMMFWYRQQPGQSLTLIATANQGSEATYESGFVIDKFPISRPNLTFSTLTVSNMSPEDSSIYLCSVEDWKVGGNTIYFGEGSWLTVV.

The gene calls are TRBV4-3 and TRBJ1-2; 7 bases are a match to TRBD1. Trimming at V came to 1 base and at J to 8 bases, leaving 4 bases not matched to a gene. This CDR3 is built from 13 residues. From germline, CDR1 is LGHNA and CDR2 YSLEER. CDR3 sequence reads: CASSQANRGGYTF. The CDR3 coding sequence is TGCGCCAGCAGCCAAGCTAACAGGGGAGGCTACACCTTC.

This clonotype occurred a few times. The CDR3, as DNA: TGTGCCAGCTCACCACGGCCCGACAGCTCTGGAAACACCATATATTTT. This sequence encodes CASSPRPDSSGNTIYF. This rearrangement joins TRBV18 to TRBJ1-3; tentatively, D is TRBD1 (5 bases). The CDR3 loop spans 16 amino acids. V gave up 1 base and J gave up 0 bases, with 10 bases separating them. Looked up from germline, CDR1 is KGHSH and CDR2 is LQKENI.

The V and J genes are TRBV5-6 and TRBJ2-7; possibly TRBD2 for D (5 bases). With 0 bases removed from V and 3 bases from J, the gap between germline ends came to 13 bases. The CDR3 contains 15 residues. Germline V gene lookup returns CDR1 SGHDT and CDR2 YYEEEE. DNA of the CDR3: TGTGCCAGCAGCTTGGCTGTTGACTACCGCTACGAGCAGTACGTC. Encoded protein: CASSLAVDYRYEQYV.

V is TRBV6-1 and J is TRBJ1-5; D uncertain. Germline V gene data show CDR1 as MNHNS and CDR2 as SASEGT. CDR3 length: 13 residues. V shed 5 bases and J shed 4 bases, with 9 bases lying between them. The CDR3 spells CASSRDPNQPQHF. CDR3 DNA sequence: TGTGCCAGCAGTCGAGATCCTAATCAGCCCCAGCATTTT.

This chain connects TRBV3-1 to TRBJ2-3, with D uncertain. Trimming took 0 bases from V and 2 from J, leaving 9 bases between them. The CDR3 runs to 15 residues. The germline V gene encodes CDR1 LGHDT and CDR2 YNNKEL (reference sequence). This CDR3 reads CASSQDRPHTDTQYF. The CDR3 DNA is TGTGCCAGCAGCCAAGATCGGCCCCACACAGATACGCAGTATTTT.

This clonotype was seen only a few times. The chain carries TRBV5-4 and TRBJ2-5; 9 nucleotides agree with TRBD2. This CDR3 is 16 amino acids long. V dropped 4 bases and J dropped 6; count of bases not matched to a gene: 13. Germline V lookup: CDR1 SGHNT, CDR2 YYREEE (reference sequence). CDR3 residues: CASSPMPGTSFQTQYF. CDR3 in DNA: TGTGCCAGCAGCCCAATGCCCGGGACTAGCTTCCAGACCCAGTACTTC.

The chain links TRBV5-1 to TRBJ2-7; TRBD2 is a possible D gene (5 bases). V shed 4 bases and J shed 3 bases, with 14 bases lying between them. Germline-derived CDR1 and CDR2 are SGHRS and YFSETQ. The CDR3 length is 14 residues. Here the CDR3 DNA reads TGCGCCAGCAGCCCAGAGAGGGCAGACTACGAGCAGTACGTC. Translating it yields CASSPERADYEQYV.

The V and J genes are TRBV2 and TRBJ2-1, with D perhaps TRBD1 (6 bases). Trimming took off 8 bases at V and 10 bases at J, with 12 bases between the two ends. CDR3 size: 11 residues. CDR1 is SNHLY and CDR2 is FYNNEI in the germline V gene. CDR3 sequence reads: CASPRGGEQFF. CDR3 sequence (DNA): TGTGCCAGCCCCAGGGGCGGGGAGCAGTTCTTC.

The chain combines TRBV2 with TRBJ1-6; the D is unclear. Trimming took off 3 bases at V and 7 bases at J, with 7 bases between the two ends. The V gene's germline CDR1 is SNHLY and CDR2 FYNNEI. The CDR3 covers 13 residues. CDR3 amino acids: CASSEGRNSPLHF. The DNA for the CDR3 is TGTGCCAGCAGTGAGGGCAGGAATTCACCCCTCCACTTT.